This T cell receptor beta chain was obtained from a study of blood T cell repertoires in COVID-19. Per the germline V gene, CDR1 is SNHLY and CDR2 is FYNNEI. The CDR3 consists of 15 residues. Trimming cost V 7 bases and J 6 bases; bases outside gene matches: 8. Data came from immunoSEQ multiplex PCR; TCRdb stores just in-frame clones and leaves some out. The sample has tens of thousands of clones, around 80% seen once. The V gene is TRBV2, the J gene TRBJ1-4; TRBD1 matches at 10 bases. The material sequenced was peripheral blood. This sequence was found in a human donor in a cohort sampled during active COVID-19. The CDR3 DNA sequence: TGTGCCAGCAACCTCCGTGGGACAGGGGATGAAAAACTGTTTTTT. Its translation is CASNLRGTGDEKLFF. Drawing the rest from reference TRBV2 and TRBJ1-4, the complete variable domain is EPEVTQTPSHQVTQMGQEVILRCVPISNHLYFYWYRQILGQKVEFLVSFYNNEISEKSEIFDDQFSVERPDGSNFTLKIRSTKLEDSAMYFCASNLRGTGDEKLFFGSGTQLSVL.